This T cell receptor (beta chain) was profiled in a study of Graves' ophthalmopathy and Graves' hyperthyroidism. CDR1 and CDR2 (germline): LNHNV, YYDKDF (reference sequence). The CDR3 extends over 16 amino acids. V shed 5 bases, J shed 7 bases, and the junction held 10 bases outside the gene matches. Other autoimmune diseases, uncontrolled infections, pregnancy or lactation excluded patients from enrollment. Clinical symptoms, serum thyroxine, TRAb, thyroid ultrasound and orbital computed tomography determined diagnosis. The sequenced template was RNA, covering the TCR beta CDR3 region. First-round RT-PCR relied on HTBI primers, and a second-round multiplex PCR came next. TCRdb reprocessed the multiplex PCR reads via MiXCR and lists one record per CDR3 protein. Among 900,000 to 1,200,000 distinct CDR3 sequences listed, 35% to 40% were seen once. This clonotype has at least ten counts.

Source material: peripheral blood or thyroid tissue (not recorded which). This chain connects TRBV15 to TRBJ1-6, with 8 bases aligning to TRBD1. This sequence originates from an adult man with Graves' hyperthyroidism. Here the CDR3 reads CATSGGTGGSNSPLHF. DNA for the CDR3: TGTGCCACCAGCGGAGGGACAGGAGGGTCAAATTCACCCCTCCACTTT.